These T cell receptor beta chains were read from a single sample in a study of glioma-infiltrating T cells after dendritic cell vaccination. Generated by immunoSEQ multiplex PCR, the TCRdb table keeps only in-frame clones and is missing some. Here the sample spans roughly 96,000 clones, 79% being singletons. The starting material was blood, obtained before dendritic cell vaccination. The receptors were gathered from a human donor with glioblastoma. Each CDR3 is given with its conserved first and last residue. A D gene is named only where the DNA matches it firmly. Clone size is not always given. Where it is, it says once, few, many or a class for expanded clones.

TGTGCCAGCAGCAAATGGGACAGGGGGCGTCTTTATGGCTACACCTTC CASSKWDRGRLYGYTF TRBJ1-2 TRBD1 . TRBV7-9
TGTGCCAGCAGTTGGGCGTCTCGCCCAGATACGCAGTATTTT CASSWASRPDTQYF TRBJ2-3 . . TRBV7-3
TGTGCCTGGGGCCGGGACAGGGTAAGCAATCAGCCCCAGCATTTT CAWGRDRVSNQPQHF TRBJ1-5 TRBD1 . TRBV30
TGTGCCAGCAGACCCGAGGGGGCTTGGTATGGCTACACCTTC CASRPEGAWYGYTF TRBJ1-2 TRBD1 few TRBV5-4
TGTGCCAGCAGCACAGGGGCATTTGGCTACACCTTC CASSTGAFGYTF TRBJ1-2 TRBD1 . TRBV28
TGTGCCAGCAGCGTAGTCGGGGGGTCCTACAATGAGCAGTTCTTC CASSVVGGSYNEQFF TRBJ2-1 TRBD2 . TRBV9
TGTGCCAGCAGCGGGGGCTTTGAACCCTATGGCTACACCTTC CASSGGFEPYGYTF TRBJ1-2 . few TRBV9
TGCGCCAGCAGCCAAGGGGACTCAGCCGGGACAGAGGCGTTCTTC CASSQGDSAGTEAFF TRBJ2-1 . . TRBV4-1
TGTGCCATCAGTCTACTAGCGGAAACAGATACGCAGTATTTT CAISLLAETDTQYF TRBJ2-3 TRBD2 . TRBV10-3
TGCGCCAGCAGCCCGGTGACAGGGATGGGAAATGAGCAGTTCTTC CASSPVTGMGNEQFF TRBJ2-1 TRBD1 . TRBV5-1
TGTGCCAGCAGATTAAGGGGGCAGTGGACTGAAGCTTTCTTT CASRLRGQWTEAFF TRBJ1-1 TRBD1 . TRBV5-6
TGTGCCAGCAGGGGTAGCGGGGGTTACTACGAGCAGTACTTC CASRGSGGYYEQYF TRBJ2-7 TRBD2 . TRBV6-5